A selection of T cell receptor beta chains follows, all from one sample in a study of identical twins. TCRdb re-called the 5' RACE reads through MiXCR, storing one row per CDR3 protein. The table shows about 240,000 distinct CDR3 sequences, with 10% occurring only once. Specimen: memory T cells sorted from blood. These receptors were taken from a man aged 45-60 years in good health. The CDR3 runs from the conserved cysteine through the conserved F or W. The order of the fields is D gene, clone size, V gene, J gene, CDR3 protein, CDR3 DNA. A D gene is named only where the DNA matches it firmly. Size is stated for part of the rows, as once, few or many counts, or as a class when the clone is expanded.

-,-,TRBV28,TRBJ1-1,CASSSLLNTEAFF,TGTGCCAGCAGTTCCCTCCTGAACACTGAAGCTTTCTTT
-,many,TRBV5-1,TRBJ2-1,CASSLGPLEGQQFF,TGCGCCAGCAGCTTGGGCCCTCTCGAGGGACAGCAGTTCTTC
TRBD2,-,TRBV2,TRBJ2-3,CASSNVLALKDTQYF,TGTGCCAGCAGCAACGTACTAGCGCTCAAAGATACGCAGTATTTT
-,few,TRBV12-3/TRBV12-4,TRBJ1-6,CASSTWTDNSPLHF,TGTGCCAGCAGCACTTGGACGGATAATTCACCCCTCCACTTT
TRBD1,many,TRBV29-1,TRBJ1-4,CSVDIVGTGGSRREKLFF,TGCAGCGTTGACATCGTCGGGACAGGGGGTTCCCGGCGTGAAAAACTGTTTTTT
-,many,TRBV13,TRBJ1-2,CASSLTRAGGYTF,TGTGCCAGCAGCTTAACCAGGGCAGGAGGCTACACCTTC
-,many,TRBV6-2/TRBV6-3,TRBJ2-1,CASTSYNEQFF,TGTGCCAGCACGAGTTACAATGAGCAGTTCTTC
-,-,TRBV20-1,TRBJ2-7,CSANDGGGFQAYEQYF,TGCAGTGCTAACGACGGGGGTGGATTCCAGGCCTACGAGCAGTACTTC
-,-,TRBV5-4,TRBJ2-7,CASSLEPGYKAYEQYF,TGTGCCAGCAGCCTGGAACCGGGATATAAGGCCTACGAGCAGTACTTC
-,few,TRBV28,TRBJ2-3,CASREEGSPTDTQYF,TGTGCCAGCAGAGAGGAGGGGAGTCCCACAGATACGCAGTATTTT
-,-,TRBV5-4,TRBJ2-1,CASSLGTRVHEQFF,TGTGCCAGCAGCTTGGGGACCCGGGTCCATGAGCAGTTCTTC
TRBD2,-,TRBV27,TRBJ2-1,CASSLSIAGLAGVEQSF,TGTGCCAGCAGTTTATCGATTGCGGGACTAGCGGGAGTTGAGCAGTCCTTC
-,few,TRBV12-3/TRBV12-4,TRBJ2-2,CASSQQLSGELFF,TGTGCCAGCAGTCAACAGTTATCCGGGGAGCTGTTTTTT
TRBD1,many,TRBV20-1,TRBJ2-7,CSARGDSEFYEQYF,TGCAGTGCTAGGGGGGACAGTGAGTTCTACGAGCAGTACTTC
TRBD1,many,TRBV10-2,TRBJ2-2,CAGKDRGQELFF,TGCGCCGGGAAGGACAGGGGGCAAGAGCTGTTTTTT
-,-,TRBV15,TRBJ1-5,CATSERGGSNQPQHF,TGTGCCACCAGCGAACGGGGAGGGAGCAATCAGCCCCAGCATTTT
-,many,TRBV5-1,TRBJ1-2,CASSAQTDFAGYTF,TGCGCCAGCAGCGCCCAGACCGATTTCGCGGGCTACACCTTC
TRBD2,few,TRBV12-3/TRBV12-4,TRBJ2-3,CASSPSGRATDTQYF,TGTGCCAGCAGTCCTAGCGGGAGGGCCACAGATACGCAGTATTTT